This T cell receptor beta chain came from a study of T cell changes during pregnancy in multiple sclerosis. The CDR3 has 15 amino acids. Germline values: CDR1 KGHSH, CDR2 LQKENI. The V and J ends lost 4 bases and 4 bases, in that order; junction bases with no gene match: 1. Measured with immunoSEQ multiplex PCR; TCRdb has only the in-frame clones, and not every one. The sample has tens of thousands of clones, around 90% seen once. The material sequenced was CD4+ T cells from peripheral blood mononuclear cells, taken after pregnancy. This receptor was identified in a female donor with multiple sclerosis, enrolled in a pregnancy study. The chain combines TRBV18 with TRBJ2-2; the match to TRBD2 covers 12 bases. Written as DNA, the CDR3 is TGTGCCAGCTCACAGGGACTAGCGGGCACCGGGGAGCTGTTTTTT. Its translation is CASSQGLAGTGELFF.